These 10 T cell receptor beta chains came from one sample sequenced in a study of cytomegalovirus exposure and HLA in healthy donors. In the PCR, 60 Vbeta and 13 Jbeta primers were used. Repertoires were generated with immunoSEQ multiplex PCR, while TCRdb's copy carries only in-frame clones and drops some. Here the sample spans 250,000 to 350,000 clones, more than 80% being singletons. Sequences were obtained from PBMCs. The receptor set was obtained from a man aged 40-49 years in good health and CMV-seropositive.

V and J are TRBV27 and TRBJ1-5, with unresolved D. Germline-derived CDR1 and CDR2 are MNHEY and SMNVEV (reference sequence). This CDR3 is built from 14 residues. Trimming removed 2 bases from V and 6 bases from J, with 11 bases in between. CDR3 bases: TGTGCCAGCAGTTTAGGAGGGATCGGTCAGCCCCAGCATTTT. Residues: CASSLGGIGQPQHF.

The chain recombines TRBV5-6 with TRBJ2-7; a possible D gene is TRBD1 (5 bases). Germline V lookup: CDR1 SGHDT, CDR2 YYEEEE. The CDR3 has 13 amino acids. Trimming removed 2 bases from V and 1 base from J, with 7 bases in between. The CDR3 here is CASSFDSSYEQYF. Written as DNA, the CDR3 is TGTGCCAGCAGCTTCGACAGTTCCTACGAGCAGTACTTC. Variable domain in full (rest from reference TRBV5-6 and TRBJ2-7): DAGVTQSPTHLIKTRGQQVTLRCSPKSGHDTVSWYQQALGQGPQFIFQYYEEEERQRGNFPDRFSGHQFPNYSSELNVNALLLGDSALYLCASSFDSSYEQYFGPGTRLTVT.

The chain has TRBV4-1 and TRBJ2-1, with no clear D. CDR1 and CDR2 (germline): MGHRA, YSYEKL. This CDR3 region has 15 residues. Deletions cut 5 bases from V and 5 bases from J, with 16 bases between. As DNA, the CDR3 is TGCGCCAGCAGCGCGTTACAGCTTTCGGACAATGAGCAGTTCTTC. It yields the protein CASSALQLSDNEQFF.

The CDR3: CASSQVQKETQYF. CDR3 bases: TGCGCCAGCAGCCAAGTGCAGAAAGAGACCCAGTACTTC. The chain couples TRBV4-1 to TRBJ2-5; D gene uncertain. Germline CDR1 is MGHRA and CDR2 is YSYEKL. V was cut by 1 base and J by 3 bases, with 6 bases left in between. The CDR3 length is 13 residues.

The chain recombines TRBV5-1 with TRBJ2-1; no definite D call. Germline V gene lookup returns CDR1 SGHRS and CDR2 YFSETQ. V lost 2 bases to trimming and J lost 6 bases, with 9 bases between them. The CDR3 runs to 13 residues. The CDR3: CASSFGESNEQFF. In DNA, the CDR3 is TGCGCCAGCAGCTTTGGAGAGAGCAATGAGCAGTTCTTC.

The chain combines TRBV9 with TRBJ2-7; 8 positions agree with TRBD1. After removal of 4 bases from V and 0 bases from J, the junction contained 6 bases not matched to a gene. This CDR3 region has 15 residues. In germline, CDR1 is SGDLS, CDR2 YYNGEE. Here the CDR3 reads CASSPRQGRSYEQYF. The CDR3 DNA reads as TGTGCCAGCAGCCCAAGACAGGGGCGCTCCTACGAGCAGTACTTC.

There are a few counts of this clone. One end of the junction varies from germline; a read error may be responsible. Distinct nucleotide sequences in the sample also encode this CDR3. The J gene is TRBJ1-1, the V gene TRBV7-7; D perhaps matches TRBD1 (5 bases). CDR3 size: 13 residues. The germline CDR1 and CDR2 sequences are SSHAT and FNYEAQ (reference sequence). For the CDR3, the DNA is TGTGCTAGCAGCTTAGGACAGAACACTGAAGCTTTCTTT. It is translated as CASSLGQNTEAFF. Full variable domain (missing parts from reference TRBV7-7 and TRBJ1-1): GAGVSQSPRYKVTKRGQDVTLRCDPISSHATLYWYQQALGQGPEFLTYFNYEAQPDKSGLPSDRFSAERPEGSISTLTIQRTEQRDSAMYRCASSLGQNTEAFFGQGTRLTVV.

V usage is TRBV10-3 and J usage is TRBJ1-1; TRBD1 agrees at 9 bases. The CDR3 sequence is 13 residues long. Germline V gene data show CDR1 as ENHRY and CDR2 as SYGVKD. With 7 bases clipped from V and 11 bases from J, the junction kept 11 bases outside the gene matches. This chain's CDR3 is CAITRDREESAFF. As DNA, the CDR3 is TGTGCCATCACTAGGGACAGGGAGGAATCCGCTTTCTTT.

The CDR3 is CASREGFTGELFF. The CDR3 DNA follows: TGTGCCAGCAGGGAGGGGTTTACCGGGGAGCTGTTTTTT. The gene calls are TRBV2 and TRBJ2-2, with D maybe TRBD2 (6 bases). The CDR3 has 13 amino acids. Germline values: CDR1 SNHLY, CDR2 FYNNEI. Trimming pared 6 bases from V and 5 bases from J, leaving 10 bases between.

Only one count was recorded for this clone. CDR3 DNA sequence: TGTGCCAGCAGCCCCGGACAGGGTCCCAAAAACATTCAGTACTTC. This translates into CASSPGQGPKNIQYF. The V and J genes are TRBV5-6 and TRBJ2-4; 8 bases map to TRBD1. CDR1 is SGHDT, CDR2 YYEEEE, per germline. V was clipped by 4 bases and J by 2 bases; unmatched bases: 5. The CDR3 loop spans 15 amino acids.